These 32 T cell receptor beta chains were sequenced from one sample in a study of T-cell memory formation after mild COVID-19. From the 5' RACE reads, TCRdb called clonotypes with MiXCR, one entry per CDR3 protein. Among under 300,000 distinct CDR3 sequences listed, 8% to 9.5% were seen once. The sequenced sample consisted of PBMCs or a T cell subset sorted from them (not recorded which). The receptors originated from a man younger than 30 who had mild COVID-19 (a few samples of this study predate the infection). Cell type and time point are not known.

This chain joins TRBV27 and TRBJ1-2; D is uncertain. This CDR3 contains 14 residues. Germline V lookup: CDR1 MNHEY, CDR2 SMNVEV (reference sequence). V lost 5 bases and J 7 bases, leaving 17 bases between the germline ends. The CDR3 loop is CASSPTVGRGGYTF. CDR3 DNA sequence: TGTGCCAGCAGTCCGACGGTCGGGCGGGGTGGCTACACCTTC.

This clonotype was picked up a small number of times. CDR3 nucleotide sequence: TGCGCCAGCAGCCCGACAGGGATTGGCGAGACCCAGTACTTC. Encoded protein: CASSPTGIGETQYF. The chain recombines TRBV5-1 with TRBJ2-5; 7 positions agree with TRBD1. Trimming removed 4 bases from V and 5 bases from J; junction bases left unmatched: 8. The germline gives CDR1 SGHRS, CDR2 YFSETQ. The CDR3 runs 14 residues.

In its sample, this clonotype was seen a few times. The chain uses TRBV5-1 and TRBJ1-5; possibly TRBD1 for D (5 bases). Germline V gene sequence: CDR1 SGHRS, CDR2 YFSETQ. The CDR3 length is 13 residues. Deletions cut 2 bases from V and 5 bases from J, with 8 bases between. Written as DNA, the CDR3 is TGCGCCAGCAGCTTCGCGGGGGATCAGCCCCAGCATTTT. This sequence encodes CASSFAGDQPQHF.

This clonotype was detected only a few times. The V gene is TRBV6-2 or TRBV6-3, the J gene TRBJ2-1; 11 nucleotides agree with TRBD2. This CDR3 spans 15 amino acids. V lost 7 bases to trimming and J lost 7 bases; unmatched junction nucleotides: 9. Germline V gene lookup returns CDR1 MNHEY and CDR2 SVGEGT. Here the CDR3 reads CASTLSSGGPNEQFF. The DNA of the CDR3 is TGTGCCAGCACTCTATCTAGCGGGGGGCCGAATGAGCAGTTCTTC.

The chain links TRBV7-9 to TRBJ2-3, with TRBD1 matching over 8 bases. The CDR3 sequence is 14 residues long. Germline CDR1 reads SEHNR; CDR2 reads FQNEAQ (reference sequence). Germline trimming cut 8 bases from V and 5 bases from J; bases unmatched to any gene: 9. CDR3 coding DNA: TGTGCCAGCCCAGGGGGCGGGGTTCGAGATACGCAGTATTTT. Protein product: CASPGGGVRDTQYF.

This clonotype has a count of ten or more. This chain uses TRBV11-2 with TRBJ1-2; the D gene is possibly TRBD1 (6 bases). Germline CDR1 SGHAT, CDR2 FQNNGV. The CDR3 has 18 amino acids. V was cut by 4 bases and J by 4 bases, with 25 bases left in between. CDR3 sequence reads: CASSSQGLRGALTYGYTF. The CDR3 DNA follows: TGTGCCAGCAGCTCCCAAGGGCTCCGGGGGGCGCTCACCTATGGCTACACCTTC.

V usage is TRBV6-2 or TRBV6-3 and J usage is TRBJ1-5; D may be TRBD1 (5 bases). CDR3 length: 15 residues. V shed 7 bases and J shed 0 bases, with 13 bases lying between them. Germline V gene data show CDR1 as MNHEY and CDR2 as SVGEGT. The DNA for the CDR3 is TGTGCCAGCATCCCGGGACGGTATAGCAATCAGCCCCAGCATTTT. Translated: CASIPGRYSNQPQHF.

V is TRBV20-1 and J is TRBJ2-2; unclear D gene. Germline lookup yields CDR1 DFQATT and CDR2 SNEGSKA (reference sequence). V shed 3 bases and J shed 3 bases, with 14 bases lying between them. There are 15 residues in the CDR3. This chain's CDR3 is CSASSQESYTGELFF. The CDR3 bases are TGCAGTGCTAGTTCGCAGGAGTCGTACACCGGGGAGCTGTTTTTT.

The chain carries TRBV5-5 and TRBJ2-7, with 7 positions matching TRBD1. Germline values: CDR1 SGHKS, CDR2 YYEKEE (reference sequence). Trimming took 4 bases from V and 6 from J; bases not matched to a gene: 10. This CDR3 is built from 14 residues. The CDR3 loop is CASSRSPGGSEQYV. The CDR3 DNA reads TGTGCCAGCAGCCGGTCCCCAGGGGGTTCCGAGCAGTACGTC.

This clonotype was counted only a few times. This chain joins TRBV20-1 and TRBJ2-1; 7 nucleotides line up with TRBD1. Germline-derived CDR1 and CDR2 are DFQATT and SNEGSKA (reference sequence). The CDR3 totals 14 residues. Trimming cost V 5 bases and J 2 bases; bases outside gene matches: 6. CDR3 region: CSASGTETYNEQFF. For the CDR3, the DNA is TGCAGTGCTTCCGGGACAGAGACCTACAATGAGCAGTTCTTC.

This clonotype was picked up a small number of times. The CDR3 DNA sequence: TGTGCCAGCAGCGTGGGGGACTCTGAAGCTTTCTTT. Encoded protein: CASSVGDSEAFF. The chain has TRBV6-5 and TRBJ1-1; maybe TRBD1 (5 bases). Per the germline V gene, CDR1 is MNHEY and CDR2 is SVGAGI. V was pared by 6 bases and J by 6 bases, with 11 bases between. The CDR3 is 12 amino acids.

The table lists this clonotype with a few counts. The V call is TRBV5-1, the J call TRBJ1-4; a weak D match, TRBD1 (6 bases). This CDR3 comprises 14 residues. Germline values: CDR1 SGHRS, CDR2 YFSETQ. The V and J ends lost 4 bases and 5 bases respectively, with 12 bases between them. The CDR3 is CASSTGLDNEKLFF. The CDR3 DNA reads TGCGCCAGCAGCACAGGGCTCGACAATGAAAAACTGTTTTTT.

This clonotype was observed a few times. The CDR3, as DNA: TGCGCCAGCAGACTGACAGTACTCACAGATACGCAGTATTTT. It yields the protein CASRLTVLTDTQYF. This chain connects TRBV10-2 to TRBJ2-3, with D maybe TRBD1 (5 bases). The CDR3 totals 14 residues. The germline gives CDR1 WSHSY, CDR2 SAAADI. V was pared by 6 bases and J by 2 bases, with 12 bases between.

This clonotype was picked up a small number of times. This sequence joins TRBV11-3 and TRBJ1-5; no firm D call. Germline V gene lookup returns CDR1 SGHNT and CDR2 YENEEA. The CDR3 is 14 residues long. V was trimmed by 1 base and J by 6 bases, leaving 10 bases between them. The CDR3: CASSLGEGFQPQHF. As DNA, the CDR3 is TGTGCCAGCAGCTTAGGGGAGGGATTTCAGCCCCAGCATTTT.

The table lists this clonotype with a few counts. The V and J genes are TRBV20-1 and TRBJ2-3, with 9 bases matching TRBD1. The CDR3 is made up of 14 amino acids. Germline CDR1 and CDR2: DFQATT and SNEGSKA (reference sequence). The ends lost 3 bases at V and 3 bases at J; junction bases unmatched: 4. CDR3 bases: TGCAGTGCTAGTCGGACAGGGGAGACAGATACGCAGTATTTT. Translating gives CSASRTGETDTQYF.

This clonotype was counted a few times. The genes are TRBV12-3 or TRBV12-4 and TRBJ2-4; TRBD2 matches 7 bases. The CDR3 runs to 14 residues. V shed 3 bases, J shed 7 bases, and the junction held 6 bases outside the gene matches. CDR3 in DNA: TGTGCCAGCAGTTTTGGCCCCGGGGGGAACATTCAGTACTTC. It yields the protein CASSFGPGGNIQYF.

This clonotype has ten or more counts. CDR3 sequence: CAISGADRGQETQYF. In DNA form, the CDR3 reads TGTGCCATCAGTGGGGCGGACAGGGGGCAAGAGACCCAGTACTTC. V is TRBV10-3 and J is TRBJ2-5, with 10 bases identical to TRBD1. Germline assignment: CDR1 ENHRY and CDR2 SYGVKD. Trimming removed 4 bases from V and 2 bases from J; junction bases left unmatched: 4. This CDR3 is built from 15 residues.

CDR3 in amino acids: CAISEVAGGLEAFF. In nucleotides, the CDR3 is TGTGCCATCAGTGAGGTAGCAGGGGGGCTGGAAGCTTTCTTT. The chain couples TRBV10-3 to TRBJ1-1; 7 bases match TRBD1. V was clipped by 2 bases and J by 8 bases; unmatched bases: 8. CDR1 and CDR2 (germline): ENHRY, SYGVKD. The CDR3 has 14 amino acids.

CDR3 coding DNA: TGTGCCAGCAGAACAGGGCATTTGAACACTGAAGCTTTCTTT. Its translation: CASRTGHLNTEAFF. This chain links TRBV28 with TRBJ1-1; D may be TRBD1 (6 bases). The CDR3 has 14 residues. V was pared by 6 bases and J by 0 bases, with 11 bases between. The germline V gene has CDR1 MDHEN and CDR2 SYDVKM.

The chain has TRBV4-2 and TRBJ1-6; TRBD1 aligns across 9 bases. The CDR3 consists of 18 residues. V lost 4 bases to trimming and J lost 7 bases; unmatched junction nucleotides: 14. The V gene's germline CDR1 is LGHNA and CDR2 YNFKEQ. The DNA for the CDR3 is TGTGCCAGCAGCCGAGGAAACACGGGACAGGGTCGGAATTCACCCCTCCACTTT. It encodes CASSRGNTGQGRNSPLHF.

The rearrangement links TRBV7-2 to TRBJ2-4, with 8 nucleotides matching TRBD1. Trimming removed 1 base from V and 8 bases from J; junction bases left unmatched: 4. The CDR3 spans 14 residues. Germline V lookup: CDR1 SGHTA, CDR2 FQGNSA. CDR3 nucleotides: TGTGCCAGCAGCTTAGACAGGGGGTCCGACATTCAGTACTTC. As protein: CASSLDRGSDIQYF.

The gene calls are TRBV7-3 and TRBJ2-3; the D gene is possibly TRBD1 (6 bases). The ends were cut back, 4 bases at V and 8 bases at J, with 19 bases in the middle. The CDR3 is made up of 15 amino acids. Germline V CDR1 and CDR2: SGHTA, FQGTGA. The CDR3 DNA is TGTGCCAGCAGCTCCGGGACATCCTTCGACTCTACGCAGTATTTT. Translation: CASSSGTSFDSTQYF.

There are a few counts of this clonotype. DNA for the CDR3: TGTGCCAGCAGCCAAATACTAAGACAGGGATCCGGGGAGCTGTTTTTT. This encodes CASSQILRQGSGELFF. This chain connects TRBV4-2 to TRBJ2-2; 7 bases are a match to TRBD1. The V segment lost 2 bases and the J segment 6 bases; nucleotides outside the gene matches: 9. In germline, CDR1 is LGHNA, CDR2 YNFKEQ. The CDR3 has 16 amino acids.

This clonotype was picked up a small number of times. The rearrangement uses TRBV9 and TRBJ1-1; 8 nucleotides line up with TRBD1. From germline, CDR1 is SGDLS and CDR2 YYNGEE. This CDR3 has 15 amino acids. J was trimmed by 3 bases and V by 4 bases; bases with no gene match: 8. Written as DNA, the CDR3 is TGTGCCAGCAGCCCCGACAGGGGTTGGGACACTGAAGCTTTCTTT. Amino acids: CASSPDRGWDTEAFF.

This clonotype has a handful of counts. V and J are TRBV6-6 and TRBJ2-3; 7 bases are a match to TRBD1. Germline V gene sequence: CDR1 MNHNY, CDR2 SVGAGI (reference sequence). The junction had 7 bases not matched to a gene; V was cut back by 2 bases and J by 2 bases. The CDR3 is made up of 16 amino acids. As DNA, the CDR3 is TGTGCCAGCAGTTACGGGGACAGTTACTTCACAGATACGCAGTATTTT. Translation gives CASSYGDSYFTDTQYF.

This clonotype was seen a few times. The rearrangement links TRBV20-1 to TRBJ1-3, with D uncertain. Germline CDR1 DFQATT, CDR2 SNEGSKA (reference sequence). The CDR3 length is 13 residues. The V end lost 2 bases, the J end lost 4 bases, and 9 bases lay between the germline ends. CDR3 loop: CSARTGLGNTIYF. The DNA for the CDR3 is TGCAGTGCTAGAACCGGACTAGGAAACACCATATATTTT.

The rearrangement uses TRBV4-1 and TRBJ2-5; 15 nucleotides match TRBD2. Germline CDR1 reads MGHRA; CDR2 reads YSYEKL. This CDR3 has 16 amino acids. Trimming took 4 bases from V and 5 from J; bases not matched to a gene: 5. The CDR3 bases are TGCGCCAGCAGCCCAGGACTAGCGGGGGGGATGGAGACCCAGTACTTC. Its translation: CASSPGLAGGMETQYF.

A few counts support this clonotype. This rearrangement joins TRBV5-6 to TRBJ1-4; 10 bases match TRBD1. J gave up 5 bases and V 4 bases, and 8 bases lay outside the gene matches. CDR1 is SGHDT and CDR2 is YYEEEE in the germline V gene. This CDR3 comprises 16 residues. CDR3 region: CASSRTPGQGNEKLFF. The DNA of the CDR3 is TGTGCCAGCAGCCGCACCCCGGGACAGGGGAATGAAAAACTGTTTTTT.

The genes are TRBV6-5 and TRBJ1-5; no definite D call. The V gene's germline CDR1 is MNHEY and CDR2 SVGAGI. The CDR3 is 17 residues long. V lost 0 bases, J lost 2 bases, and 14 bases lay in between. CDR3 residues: CASSYSKSLQGNQPQHF. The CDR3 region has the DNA TGTGCCAGCAGTTACTCGAAGAGCCTACAAGGCAATCAGCCCCAGCATTTT.

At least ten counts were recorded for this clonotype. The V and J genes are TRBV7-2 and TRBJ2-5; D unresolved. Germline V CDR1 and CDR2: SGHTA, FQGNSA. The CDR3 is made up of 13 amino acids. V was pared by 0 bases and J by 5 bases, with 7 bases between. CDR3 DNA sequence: TGTGCCAGCAGCTTAGCGGGTATGGAGACCCAGTACTTC. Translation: CASSLAGMETQYF.

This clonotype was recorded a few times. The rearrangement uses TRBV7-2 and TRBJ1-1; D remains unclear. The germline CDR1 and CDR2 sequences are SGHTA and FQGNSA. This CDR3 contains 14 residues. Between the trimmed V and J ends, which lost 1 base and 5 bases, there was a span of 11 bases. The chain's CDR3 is CASSLVTRRTEAFF. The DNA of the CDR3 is TGTGCCAGCAGCTTAGTCACCCGCCGGACTGAAGCTTTCTTT. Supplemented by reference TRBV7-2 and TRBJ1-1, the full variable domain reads GAGVSQSPSNKVTEKGKDVELRCDPISGHTALYWYRQSLGQGLEFLIYFQGNSAPDKSGLPSDRFSAERTGGSVSTLTIQRTQQEDSAVYLCASSLVTRRTEAFFGQGTRLTVV.

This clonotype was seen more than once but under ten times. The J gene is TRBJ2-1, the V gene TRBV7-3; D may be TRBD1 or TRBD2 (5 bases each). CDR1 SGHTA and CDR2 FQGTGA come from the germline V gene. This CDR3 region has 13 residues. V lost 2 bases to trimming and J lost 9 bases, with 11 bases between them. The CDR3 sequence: CASSLPGTVEQFF. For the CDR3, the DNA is TGTGCCAGCAGCTTACCCGGGACGGTTGAGCAGTTCTTC.